This T cell receptor (beta chain) was profiled in a study of cytomegalovirus exposure and HLA in healthy donors (dated by TCRdb to about 2017). Concerning the study at large: According to an earlier analysis of a few hundred of the donors, roughly 180 million T cells yielded 95 million to 140 million unique TCR beta sequences and about 280 Gb of sequence data. An early release covering more than 500 HLA-typed donors comprised approximately 290 gigabases of sequencing data and tens of millions of unique TCR sequences. Among the approximately 430 genotyped donors, approximately 82% belonged to the genetic ancestry cluster associated with self-reported Caucasian donors. The study was designed to test whether signatures of past pathogen exposure could be identified by cataloging public T cell receptors. Using immunosequencing, the study profiled T cell repertoires from 666 subjects and related those repertoires to cytomegalovirus serostatus. Along with the approximately 620-subject first cohort, a separate validation cohort of over a hundred different subjects was used. To predict cytomegalovirus infection status, the study brought together high-throughput TCR immunosequencing, statistical association of individual TCRs with disease status, and machine learning. A later analysis re-examined previously published TCR beta repertoires from just over 650 donors and added high-resolution HLA genotyping to investigate patterns of TCR occurrence. Rather than using new phenotypic data, the later analysis identified candidate immune exposures from TCR beta sequences and from how often those sequences occurred across donors. An earlier analysis of approximately 640 of the donors applied high-throughput TCR beta sequencing to assess whether each TCR beta V gene segment acted as functional or pseudogenic. Donor age, sex, ethnicity and CMV serostatus were collected together with the repertoire data. Genome-wide SNP genotypes for about three fifths of the roughly 670 donors were used in a later genetic analysis, which treated that subset as a discovery cohort. All discovery cohort repertoires had been generated using a single sequencing platform. HLA typing included class I and class II loci at four-digit resolution. The number of donors typed differed by locus, with about 629-630 for A, B, C, DRB1 and DQB1, roughly 520 for DQA1, about 610 for DPA1, and some 450 for DPB1. Because of strong linkage in the cohort, roughly five DR-DQ haplotypes were treated as single units for association and clustering. Among roughly 400 genotyped donors of the cohort, an average of around 250,000 unique TCR beta nucleotide sequences was sequenced per donor, of which 15% to 20% were non-productive. On the study overall, not on this receptor specifically: Because some donors lacked HLA typing at each locus, the association tests relied only on the typed subset. Several of the top co-occurrence clusters appeared to be linked to parvovirus B19, influenza, CMV and Epstein-Barr virus, according to a later analysis. The study listed 150 to 200 TCR beta chains as associated with cytomegalovirus. The sequencing pipeline was judged likely to have produced a cluster of highly shared sequence variants as a technical artifact. In vitro tests confirmed that three of the cytomegalovirus-associated TCR beta chains recognize cytomegalovirus antigens. In a later analysis, more than 15,000 TCR beta sequences were associated with specific HLA alleles at a false discovery rate of 0.05. Immune exposure information for the cohort was limited to CMV serostatus. When HLA alleles, especially DR and DQ, strongly co-occurred, TCR associations were difficult to assign to individual alleles. The presence/absence analyses assumed that sequencing depth was roughly uniform across donors, and that assumption may not be true. In this cohort, only TCR beta chains were sequenced, and detectable features were limited by the absence of alpha or paired-chain data. A later genetic analysis reported fewer N-insertions in productive TCRs among donors in an Asian-associated ancestry cluster than the roughly 620-donor mean. An association between a missense DCLRE1C variant and V-gene and J-gene trimming of TCR beta chains was found in a later genetic analysis and replicated in an independent cohort. The authors suggested that the approach could potentially be generalized to other disease states and immunological phenotypes. A later analysis found that TCR association rates varied across HLA loci, with DRB1 alleles showing the most associated TCRs and HLA-C alleles the fewest. Most TCR sequences were seen in very few donors, while some public TCRs were found in many individuals. In a later analysis, most CMV-associated TCR beta chains were found to appear HLA-restricted, with HLA associations seemingly driven largely by CMV exposure. Because counts were too low, around 17 rarely observed V segments, including chromosome 9 orphons, were left out of the earlier analysis of 500 to 650 of the donors. A further reported finding was that TCR beta sequences accurately predicted the HLA-A and HLA-B alleles for most subjects in the first cohort. Correlated functional status among segregating V segments might be attributable to linkage disequilibrium, but an unknown experimental factor could not be ruled out. Some IMGT-functional V segments, including TRBV6-2 and TRBV6-3, could not be told apart with the 87-base-pair reads, so those segments were excluded. In both the original and validation cohorts, the classifier was reported to diagnose cytomegalovirus status with high specificity and sensitivity. In a later analysis, HLA-associated TCR beta chains showed more clonal expansion and lower generation probabilities than non-associated chains that were equally common. Broadly in line with IMGT annotations, most TCR beta V segments showed up in productive rearrangements about 90% or about 30% of the time in an earlier analysis of under 700 of the donors.

The library was produced with the immunoSEQ multiplex PCR assay. For the multiplex PCR, a mixture combining 60 forward primers for TCR Vbeta segments and 13 reverse primers for TCR Jbeta segments was used. The CDR3 region of rearranged TCR beta genes was amplified from genomic DNA by a multiplex PCR assay. The amplified TCR beta libraries were sequenced on the Illumina HiSeq System as 87-base-pair reads. The study's own analysis went as follows. In a later analysis, around 80 million unique TCR beta chains were counted across the roughly 670 repertoires, and roughly 11 million of these chains were shared by at least two donors. Raw reads were error-corrected and collapsed into unique sequences by a nearest-neighbor algorithm in which closely related sequences were merged to remove PCR and sequencing errors. Alignment of CDR3 sequences to IMGT reference sequences was used to assign V, D and J gene segments. For a sequence to be retained, at least a six-nucleotide match to both a V gene segment and a J gene segment was required. Rearrangements were classified as productive when the CDR3 lacked stop codons and remained in frame with V and J, and all other rearrangements were classified as non-productive. Following IMGT convention, CDR3 was defined as the stretch from the second conserved V-encoded cysteine up to the conserved J-encoded phenylalanine. The earlier analysis of about 610 of the donors excluded any sequence lacking an unambiguous match to a single V gene segment. In an earlier analysis of several hundred of the donors, V segments were called functional above 56.7% productive rearrangements and were called segregating when the between-donor standard deviation exceeded 5%. A statistical classification framework was built for diagnosing cytomegalovirus status from the catalog of TCR beta chain sequences. A later analysis assigned V and J genes by comparing TCR nucleotide sequences with IMGT/GENE-DB human TR gene sequences. A later analysis assigned CDR3 sequences and most-parsimonious VDJ recombination scenarios with the TCRdist pipeline. In a later analysis, each TCR beta chain was defined by its CDR3 amino acid sequence together with its V-gene family, and reads lacking a unique V-gene family were excluded. As a way to deal with suspected cross-contamination and a sequencing artifact, a later analysis dropped 592 nucleotide sequences that were highly shared and had low generation probability. A later analysis calculated a clonal expansion index for each public chain from normalized within-repertoire ranks of inferred template counts. In a later analysis, generation probabilities were computed using a VDJ recombination model fitted to out-of-frame rearrangements, and the results were checked against IGoR. In a later analysis, TCR-TCR, TCR-HLA and TCR-CMV co-occurrence was scored with hypergeometric tests, and a repertoire-size bias correction was applied to TCR pairs. To estimate false discovery rates, a later analysis permuted the HLA or CMV assignments 20 times. A later analysis grouped co-occurring TCRs with DBSCAN, adding TCRdist sequence similarity when clustering within HLA-allele-positive subsets. For co-occurrence clustering, repertoires with fewer than 30,000 or more than 120,000 public chains were excluded, along with a handful of repertoires with anomalous nucleotide sharing. In TCRdb, the immuneACCESS table is reduced to in-frame sequences with V and J assigned. These tables do not hold every clone; where another copy was compared, an unresolved V gene accounts for under half, and the others remain unexplained. That table is the source of V, J and clone size, and D and trimming were worked out from the DNA. This sample is represented by 80,000 to 100,000 clones; roughly 70% of them were singletons. About 2.5% of the sample lies in the top ten.

The cohort was made up of roughly 670 healthy bone marrow donors. All cohort members were sampled while nominally healthy, although unrecorded immune exposures were likely present. The donor was CMV seronegative and belonged to the group of over 350 seronegative cohort members. A peripheral blood sample was provided by each donor, and peripheral blood mononuclear cells were used for TCR beta sequencing. The Qiagen DNeasy Blood Extraction Kit was used to extract genomic DNA from the blood cell samples. As for this clone: The antigen it recognizes is unknown. The input lacks base qualities; no much larger clone sits a single base away.

The CDR3 spans 14 residues, from the cysteine through the phenylalanine. The kept DNA is CDR3 alone, 42 bases in frame from the first base. V loses 5 bases of germline sequence and J loses 2 bases, and the interval between the two ends is 12 bases. CDR1 and CDR2, per the germline V gene, are SGHVS and FQNEAQ. The chain couples TRBV7-8 to TRBJ1-2; no D segment can be confidently identified. This clonotype was sampled from a man aged 45-60 years in good health and CMV-seronegative. The material sequenced was PBMCs. The DNA is as follows: TGTGCCAGCAGCCCCTGGACGGGGAACTATGGCTACACCTTC. It translates as CASSPWTGNYGYTF.